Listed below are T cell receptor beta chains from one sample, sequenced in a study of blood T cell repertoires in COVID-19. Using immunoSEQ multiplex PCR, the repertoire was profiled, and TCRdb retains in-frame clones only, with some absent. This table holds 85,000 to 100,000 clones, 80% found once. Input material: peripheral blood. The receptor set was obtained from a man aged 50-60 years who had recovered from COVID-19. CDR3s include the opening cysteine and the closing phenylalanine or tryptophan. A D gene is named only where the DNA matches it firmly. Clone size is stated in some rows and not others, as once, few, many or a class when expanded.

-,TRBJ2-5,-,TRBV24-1,TGTGCCACCAGTGTGGCGGACCAAGAGACCCAGTACTTC,CATSVADQETQYF
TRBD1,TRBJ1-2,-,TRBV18,TGTGCCAGCTCACCCGGACAGGGGAAACTTAATGGCTACACCTTC,CASSPGQGKLNGYTF
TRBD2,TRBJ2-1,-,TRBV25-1,TGTGCCAGCAGTGAACCCCTAGCGGGAGCTAGTGAGCAGTTCTTC,CASSEPLAGASEQFF
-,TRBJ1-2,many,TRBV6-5,TGTGCCAGCAGTCAGAGGGACAAGCAGAACTATGGCTACACCTTC,CASSQRDKQNYGYTF
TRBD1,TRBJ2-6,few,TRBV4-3,TGCGCCAGCAGCCAGCAGGGCCCGGGACAGGGTGCTATTGGGGCCAACGTCCTGACTTTC,CASSQQGPGQGAIGANVLTF
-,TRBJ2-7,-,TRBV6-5,TGTGCCAGCAGTTTGGAGCCCCTCTACGAGCAGTACTTC,CASSLEPLYEQYF
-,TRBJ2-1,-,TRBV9,TGTGCCAGCTCCCGGACCACGAGAGGGAATGAGCAGTTCTTC,CASSRTTRGNEQFF
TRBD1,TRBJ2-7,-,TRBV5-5,TGTGCCAGCAGACGCGACAGGGACTACGAGCAGTACTTC,CASRRDRDYEQYF
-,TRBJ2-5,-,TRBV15,TGTGCCACCAGCAGGGGCGGGGGCAGTGAACGGACCCAGTACTTC,CATSRGGGSERTQYF
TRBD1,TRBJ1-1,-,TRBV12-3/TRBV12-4,TGTGCCAGCAGCCCGGACAGGGGAGCTTTCTTT,CASSPDRGAFF
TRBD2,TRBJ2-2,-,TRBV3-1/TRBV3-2,TGTGCCAGCAGCCTCTTGCGGACTAGCGGGGGTAAGGGCACCGGGGAGCTGTTTTTT,CASSLLRTSGGKGTGELFF
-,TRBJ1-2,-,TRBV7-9,TGTGCCAGCAGCTTAGGAGGTGACGGAAACTATGGCTACACCTTC,CASSLGGDGNYGYTF
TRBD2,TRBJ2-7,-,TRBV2,TGTGCCAGCAATGGACTAAGCGGGAGGGCCGACGAGCAGTACTTC,CASNGLSGRADEQYF
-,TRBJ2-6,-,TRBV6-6,TGTGCCAGCAACCCAGATCCTGGGGCCAACGTCCTGACTTTC,CASNPDPGANVLTF
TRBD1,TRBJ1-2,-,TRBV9,TGTGCCAGCAGCGTAACCGGGACAGGCTACAACTATGGCTACACCTTC,CASSVTGTGYNYGYTF
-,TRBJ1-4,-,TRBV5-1,TGCGCCAGCAGCTTCGGGAGCCTTAATGAAAAACTGTTTTTT,CASSFGSLNEKLFF
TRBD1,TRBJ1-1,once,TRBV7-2,TGTGCCAGCAGCTTAGGGGGACAGTCAAACACTGAAGCTTTCTTT,CASSLGGQSNTEAFF
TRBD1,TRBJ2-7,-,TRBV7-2,TGTGCCAGCAGCATTCGGACAGGGAGCTCCTACGAGCAGTACTTC,CASSIRTGSSYEQYF
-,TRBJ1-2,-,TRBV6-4,TGTGCCAGCAGTCGCCCTCCCCCGATCGACAGGACCGATCGCCCCTATGGCTACACCTTC,CASSRPPPIDRTDRPYGYTF
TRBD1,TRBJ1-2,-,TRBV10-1,TGCGCCAGCAGTTCGGGACAGGCGTATGGCTACACCTTC,CASSSGQAYGYTF
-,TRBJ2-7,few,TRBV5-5,TGTGCCAGCAGCTTGGATTCGGCAGCAGGGAACTACGAGCAGTACTTC,CASSLDSAAGNYEQYF